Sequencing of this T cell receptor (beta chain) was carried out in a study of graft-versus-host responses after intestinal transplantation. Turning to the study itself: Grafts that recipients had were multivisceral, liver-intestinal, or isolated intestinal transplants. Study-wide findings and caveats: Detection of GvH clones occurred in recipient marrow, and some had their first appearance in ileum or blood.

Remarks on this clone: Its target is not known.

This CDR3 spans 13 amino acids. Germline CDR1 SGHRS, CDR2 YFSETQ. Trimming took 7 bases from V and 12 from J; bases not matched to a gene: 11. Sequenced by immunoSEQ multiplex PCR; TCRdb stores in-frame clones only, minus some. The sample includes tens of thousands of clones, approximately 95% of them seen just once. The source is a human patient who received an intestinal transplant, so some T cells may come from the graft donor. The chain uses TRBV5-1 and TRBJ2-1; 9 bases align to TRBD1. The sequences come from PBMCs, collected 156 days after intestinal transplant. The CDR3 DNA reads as TGCGCCAGCCAACGGGACAGGGCGGATTGGCAGTTCTTC. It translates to CASQRDRADWQFF.